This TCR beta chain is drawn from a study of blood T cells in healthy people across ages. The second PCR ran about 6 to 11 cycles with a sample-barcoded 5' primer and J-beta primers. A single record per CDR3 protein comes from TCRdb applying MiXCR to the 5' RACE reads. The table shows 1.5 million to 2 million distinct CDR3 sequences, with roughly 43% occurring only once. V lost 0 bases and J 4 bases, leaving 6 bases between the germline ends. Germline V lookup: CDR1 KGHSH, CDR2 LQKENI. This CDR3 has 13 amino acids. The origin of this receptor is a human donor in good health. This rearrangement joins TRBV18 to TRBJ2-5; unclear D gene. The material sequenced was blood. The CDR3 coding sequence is TGTGCCAGCTCACCACCGTTCCCAGAGACCCAGTACTTC. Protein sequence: CASSPPFPETQYF.